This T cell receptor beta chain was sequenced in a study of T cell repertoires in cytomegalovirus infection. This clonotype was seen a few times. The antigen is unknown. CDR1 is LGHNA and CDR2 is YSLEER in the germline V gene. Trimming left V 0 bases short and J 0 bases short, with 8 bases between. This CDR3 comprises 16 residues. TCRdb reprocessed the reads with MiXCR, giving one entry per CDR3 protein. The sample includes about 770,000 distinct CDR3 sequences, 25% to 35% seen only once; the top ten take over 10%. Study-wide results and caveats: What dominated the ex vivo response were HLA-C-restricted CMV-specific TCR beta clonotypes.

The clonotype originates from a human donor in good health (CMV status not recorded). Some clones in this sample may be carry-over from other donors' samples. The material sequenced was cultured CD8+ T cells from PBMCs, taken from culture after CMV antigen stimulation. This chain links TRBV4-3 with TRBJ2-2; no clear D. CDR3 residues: CASSQDTYPNTGELFF. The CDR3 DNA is TGCGCCAGCAGCCAAGACACGTACCCGAACACCGGGGAGCTGTTTTTT.